A single T cell receptor (beta chain) is shown here with its context. No antigen is known for it. This entry is derived from a study of T cell responses to AZD1222 COVID-19 vaccine. V was pared by 6 bases and J by 2 bases, with 15 bases between. The germline CDR1 and CDR2 sequences are LNHDA and SQIVND (reference sequence). The CDR3 runs 15 residues. General study results and limits: Donor demographics were predominantly white British with a female majority; clonal diversity may be underestimated. The study identified only 6 or 7 AZD1222 recipients as seropositive at baseline.

This table comes from immunoSEQ multiplex PCR, and its TCRdb copy is limited to in-frame clones, with some not included. The table includes 120,000 to 150,000 clones, about 89% detected once. This sequence joins TRBV19 and TRBJ2-3; a weak D match, TRBD2 (6 bases). This TCR was sampled from an adult in good health. Material: peripheral blood, obtained on day 0 of AZD1222 vaccination. CDR3 protein: CASRSRDSYTDTQYF. The CDR3 DNA reads TGTGCCAGTAGGAGCCGGGACTCCTACACAGATACGCAGTATTTT.